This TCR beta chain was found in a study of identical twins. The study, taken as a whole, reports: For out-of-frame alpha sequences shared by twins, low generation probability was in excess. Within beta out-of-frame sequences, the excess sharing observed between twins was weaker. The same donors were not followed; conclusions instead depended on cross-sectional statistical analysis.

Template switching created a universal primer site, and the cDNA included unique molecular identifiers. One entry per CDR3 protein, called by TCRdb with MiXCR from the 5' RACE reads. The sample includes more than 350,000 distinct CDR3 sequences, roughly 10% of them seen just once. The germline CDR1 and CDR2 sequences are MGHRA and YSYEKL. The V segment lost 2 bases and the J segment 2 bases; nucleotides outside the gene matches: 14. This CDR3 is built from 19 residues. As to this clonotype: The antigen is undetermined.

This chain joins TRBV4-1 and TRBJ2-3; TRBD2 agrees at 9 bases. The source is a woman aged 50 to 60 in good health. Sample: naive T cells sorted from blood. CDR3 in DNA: TGCGCCAGCAGCCAAAGCGGTAGCGGGAGTAGGTCCCACACAGATACGCAGTATTTT. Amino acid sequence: CASSQSGSGSRSHTDTQYF.